This TCR beta chain was obtained from a study of blood T cells in healthy people across ages. Study-level findings and limits: Researchers report that TCR beta diversity correlated strongly with naive T cell percentage. Age showed a roughly linear inverse relationship with TCR beta diversity per million T cells.

Using a J-beta primer mix together with a sample-barcoded 5' primer, a second PCR was run for roughly 7 to 12 cycles. One entry per CDR3 protein results from TCRdb running MiXCR on the 5' RACE reads. The repertoire holds 1,300,000 or so distinct CDR3 sequences, with approximately 63% as singletons. On this clonotype itself: Its antigen is currently unknown.

This CDR3 has 15 residues. The V gene's germline CDR1 is MDHEN and CDR2 SYDVKM. Trimming removed 6 bases from V and 11 bases from J, with 25 bases in between. The sequence derives from a man younger than 35 in good health. Sequencing input: blood. The gene calls are TRBV28 and TRBJ2-5, with a weak D call TRBD1 (6 bases). Here the CDR3 DNA reads TGTGCCAGCAGCCTCAGGGGCGGTCAACACAATGAGCAGTACTTC. This codes for CASSLRGGQHNEQYF.